The present T cell receptor beta chain was sequenced within a study of blood T cell repertoires in COVID-19 (TCRdb year 2020). Looking at the study overall: Samples from collaborators originated in the United States, Italy and Spain and spanned both the acute and convalescent phases of COVID-19. A freely available public database, intended as a resource for researchers studying the immune response to SARS-CoV-2, is where the repertoires were released. The dataset comprised deeply sampled blood TCRbeta repertoires from subjects exposed to, actively infected with, or recovered from COVID-19. Samples were obtained from the ongoing ImmuneRACE study (first 160 participants) and from about 1,300 subjects provided by 6 global collaborators. The prospective study material was composed of cDNA or gDNA derived from T cells, B-cell-depleted T cells, or PBMCs. Where available, HLA class I and class II types were obtained from metadata supplied by the sample provider rather than from assay-based typing. Nearly every sample came with metadata listing a de-identified subject ID, COVID-19 status, age in years and sex.

Enrolling through a virtual design, the prospective study's participants ranged in age from roughly 18 to 90 years and lived across about two dozen United States geographic areas. Cohort assignment in the prospective study relied on participant-reported clinical history from a screening survey and a study questionnaire. Recovered participants in ImmuneRACE Cohort 3 were defined by two consecutive negative NP/OP PCR tests, clearance by a healthcare professional, or resolution of symptoms. In the prospective study, mobile phlebotomists collected whole blood, serum and a nasopharyngeal or oropharyngeal swab from each participant. Prospective study participants could optionally give additional blood draws and questionnaires over a roughly 2-month period. Before DNA extraction, prospective study blood samples were shipped either frozen or at room temperature. Beyond this particular receptor, the publication reports: Clinical and demographic metadata were provided uncurated, with the amount varying by source and participant.

CDR1 and CDR2 (MNHEY, SMNVEV) derive from the germline V gene (reference sequence). The CDR3 has 14 amino acids, counting the end cysteine and phenylalanine. Only the CDR3 portion is preserved as DNA: 42 bases, with reading frame beginning at the first base. V loses 5 bases, J loses 3 bases, and the germline ends lie 14 bases apart. Remarks on this clone: Which antigen it targets is not known. Base qualities were left out, and no much larger clone turns up one base away.

TCRbeta CDR3 regions were amplified from genomic DNA using the immunoSEQ Assay, a bias-controlled multiplex PCR. The original pipeline was this. The number of nucleated cells in each sample was estimated from the amplification of reference gene primers within the assay. To quantify the absolute abundance of each unique TCRbeta CDR3 rearrangement, sequence reads were collapsed and filtered. For each sample, productive Simpson clonality was calculated as the square root of Simpson's diversity index over productive rearrangements. TCRdb re-hosts the immuneACCESS table, in-frame sequences only. Its copies lack some clones; in the studies checked, an unresolved V gene accounts for under half of them, and the cause for the rest is not known. V and J calls and clone size are those listed in that table; D and trimming were worked out from the DNA. The sample table shows under 500,000 clones, and 75% to 90% are seen once. The ten largest account for 0.95% to 1.2% of the sample.

The specimen was PBMCs or T cells enriched from blood (not recorded which). The rearrangement combines TRBV27 with TRBJ2-7; a tentative D match to TRBD1 spans 6 bases. This TCR came from a man aged 30 to 45 who had recovered from COVID-19. The CDR3 sequence is CASSPPGHNYEQYF. In nucleotide form, the sequence is TGTGCCAGCAGTCCTCCGGGACACAACTACGAGCAGTACTTC.